The source of this T cell receptor (beta chain) is a study of T cells in Graves' hyperthyroidism and ophthalmopathy. TCR beta CDR3 regions were amplified from RNA. The HTBI primer set was used in a first-round RT-PCR of the TCR CDR3. A single record per CDR3 protein comes from TCRdb applying MiXCR to the multiplex PCR reads. The sample consists of about 400,000 distinct CDR3 sequences, over 12% of them appearing once. This clonotype was seen many times. V lost 3 bases and J lost 0, with 21 bases in between. The CDR3 spans 19 residues. Germline lookup yields CDR1 SGHVS and CDR2 FQNEAQ. The receptor was isolated from a man aged 50 or older with Graves' ophthalmopathy. V and J are TRBV7-8 and TRBJ2-1, with D possibly being TRBD1 (7 bases). The sample taken for sequencing was blood. The CDR3 nucleotides are TGTGCCAGCAGCTTTAGCGGACGAACAGGGGAAAGCTCCTACAATGAGCAGTTCTTC. It codes for CASSFSGRTGESSYNEQFF. Together with reference TRBV7-8 and TRBJ2-1, the CDR3 gives the full variable domain: GAGVSQSPRYKVAKRGQDVALRCDPISGHVSLFWYQQALGQGPEFLTYFQNEAQLDKSGLPSDRFFAERPEGSVSTLKIQRTQQEDSAVYLCASSFSGRTGESSYNEQFFGPGTRLTVL.